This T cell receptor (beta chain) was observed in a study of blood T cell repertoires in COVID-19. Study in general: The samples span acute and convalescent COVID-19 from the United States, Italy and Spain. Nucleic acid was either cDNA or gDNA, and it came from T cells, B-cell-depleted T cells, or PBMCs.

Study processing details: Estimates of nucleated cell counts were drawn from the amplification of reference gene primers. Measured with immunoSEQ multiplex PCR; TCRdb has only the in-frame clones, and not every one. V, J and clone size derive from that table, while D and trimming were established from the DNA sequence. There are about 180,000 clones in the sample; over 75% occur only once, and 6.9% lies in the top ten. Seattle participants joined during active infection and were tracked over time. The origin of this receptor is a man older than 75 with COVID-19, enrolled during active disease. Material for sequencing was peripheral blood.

For the CDR3, the DNA is TGTGCCAGCAGCTTGGGGACAGGCCAGACCTACGAGCAGTACTTC. Its translation is CASSLGTGQTYEQYF. This sequence joins TRBV5-4 and TRBJ2-7, with 7 bases aligning to TRBD1. This CDR3 has 15 amino acids. J was trimmed by 2 bases and V by 0 bases; bases with no gene match: 5. Germline V lookup: CDR1 SGHNT, CDR2 YYREEE (reference sequence).